This T cell receptor beta chain was profiled in a study of OX40 agonist ivuxolimab in advanced cancers. Germline lookup yields CDR1 SGHDT and CDR2 YYEEEE. V lost 1 base, J lost 5 bases, and 6 bases lay in between. CDR3 size: 12 residues. This table comes from immunoSEQ multiplex PCR, and its TCRdb copy is limited to in-frame clones, with some not included. The table has roughly 34,000 clones, over 60% seen once. This rearrangement joins TRBV5-6 to TRBJ1-2; D not certain. Sequencing was performed on CD4+ or CD8+ T cells sorted from blood, taken in a trial of the OX40 agonist ivuxolimab. The source is an adult with an advanced solid tumor such as melanoma, head and neck, liver or kidney cancer. The CDR3 nucleotides read TGTGCCAGCAGCTTGTGGGGATATGGCTACACCTTC. It encodes CASSLWGYGYTF.